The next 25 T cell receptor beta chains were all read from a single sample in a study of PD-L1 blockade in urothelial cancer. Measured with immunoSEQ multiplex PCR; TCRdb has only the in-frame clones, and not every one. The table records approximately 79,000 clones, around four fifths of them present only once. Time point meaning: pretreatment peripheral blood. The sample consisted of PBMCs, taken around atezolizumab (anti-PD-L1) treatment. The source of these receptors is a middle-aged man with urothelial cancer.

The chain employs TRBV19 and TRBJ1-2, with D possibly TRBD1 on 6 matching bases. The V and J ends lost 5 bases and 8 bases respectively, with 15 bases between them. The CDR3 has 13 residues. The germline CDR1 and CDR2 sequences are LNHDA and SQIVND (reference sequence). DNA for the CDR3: TGTGCCAGTAGTCCTACAGGGAATCTGGGCTACACCTTC. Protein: CASSPTGNLGYTF.

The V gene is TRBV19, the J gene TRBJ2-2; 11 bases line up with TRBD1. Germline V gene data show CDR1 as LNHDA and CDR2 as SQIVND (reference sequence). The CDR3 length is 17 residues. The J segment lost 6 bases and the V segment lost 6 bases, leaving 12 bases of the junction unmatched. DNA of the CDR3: TGTGCCAGTAGCCACGCCCAGGACAGGGGGCTTTCCGGGGAGCTGTTTTTT. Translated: CASSHAQDRGLSGELFF.

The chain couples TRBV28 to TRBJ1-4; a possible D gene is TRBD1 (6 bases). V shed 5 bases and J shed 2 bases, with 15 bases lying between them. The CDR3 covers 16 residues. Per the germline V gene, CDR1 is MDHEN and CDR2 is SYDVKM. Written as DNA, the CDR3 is TGTGCCAGCAGTGCGACAGGTTTTGGTACTAATGAAAAACTGTTTTTT. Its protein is CASSATGFGTNEKLFF. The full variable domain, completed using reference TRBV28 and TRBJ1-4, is DVKVTQSSRYLVKRTGEKVFLECVQDMDHENMFWYRQDPGLGLRLIYFSYDVKMKEKGDIPEGYSVSREKKERFSLILESASTNQTSMYLCASSATGFGTNEKLFFGSGTQLSVL.

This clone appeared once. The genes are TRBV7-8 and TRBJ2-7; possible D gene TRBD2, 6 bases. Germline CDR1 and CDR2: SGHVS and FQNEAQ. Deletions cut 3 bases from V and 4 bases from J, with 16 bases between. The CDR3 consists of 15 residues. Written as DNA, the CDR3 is TGTGCCAGCAGCTTTCTCGTCGGCCGGGGGTACGAGCAGTACTTC. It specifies CASSFLVGRGYEQYF.

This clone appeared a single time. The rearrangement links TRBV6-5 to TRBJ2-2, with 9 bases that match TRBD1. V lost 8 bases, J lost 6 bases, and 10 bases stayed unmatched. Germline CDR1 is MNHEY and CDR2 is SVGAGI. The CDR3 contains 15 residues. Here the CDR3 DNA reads TGTGCCAGCCTCACAAGAAACAGGGGGCCCGGGGAGCTGTTTTTT. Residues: CASLTRNRGPGELFF.

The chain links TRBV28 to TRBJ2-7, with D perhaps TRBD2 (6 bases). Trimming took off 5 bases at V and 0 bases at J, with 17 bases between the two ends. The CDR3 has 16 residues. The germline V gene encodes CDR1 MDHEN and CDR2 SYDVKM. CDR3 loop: CASSTTGTGSSYEQYF. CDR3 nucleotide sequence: TGTGCCAGCAGTACAACCGGGACTGGGAGCTCCTACGAGCAGTACTTC.

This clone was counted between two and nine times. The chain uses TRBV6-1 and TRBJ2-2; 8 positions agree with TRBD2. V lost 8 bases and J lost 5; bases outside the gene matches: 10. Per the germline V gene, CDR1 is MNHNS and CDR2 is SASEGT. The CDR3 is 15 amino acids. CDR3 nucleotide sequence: TGTGCCAGCGGGGGAACTAGCGGCCTAACCGGGGAGCTGTTTTTT. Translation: CASGGTSGLTGELFF.

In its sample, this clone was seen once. CDR3 sequence reads: CASSSPGGADPEAFF. Written as DNA, the CDR3 is TGTGCCAGCAGTTCTCCAGGGGGCGCCGACCCTGAAGCTTTCTTT. This chain links TRBV28 with TRBJ1-1; TRBD1 aligns across 8 bases. CDR1 is MDHEN, CDR2 SYDVKM, per germline. The CDR3 runs to 15 residues. After removal of 4 bases from V and 6 bases from J, the junction contained 10 bases not matched to a gene.

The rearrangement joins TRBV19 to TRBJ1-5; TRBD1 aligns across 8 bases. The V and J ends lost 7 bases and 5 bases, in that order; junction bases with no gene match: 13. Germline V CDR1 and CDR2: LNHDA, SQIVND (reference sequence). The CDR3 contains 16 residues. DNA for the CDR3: TGTGCCAGTAACTCTGGAGACAGGGGAAATTATCAGCCCCAGCATTTT. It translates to CASNSGDRGNYQPQHF.

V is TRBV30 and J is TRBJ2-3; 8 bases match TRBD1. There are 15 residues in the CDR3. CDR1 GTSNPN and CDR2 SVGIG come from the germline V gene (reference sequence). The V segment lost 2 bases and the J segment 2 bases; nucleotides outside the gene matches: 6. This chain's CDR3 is CAWSLGQVHTDTQYF. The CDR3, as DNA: TGTGCCTGGAGTTTGGGACAGGTACACACAGATACGCAGTATTTT.

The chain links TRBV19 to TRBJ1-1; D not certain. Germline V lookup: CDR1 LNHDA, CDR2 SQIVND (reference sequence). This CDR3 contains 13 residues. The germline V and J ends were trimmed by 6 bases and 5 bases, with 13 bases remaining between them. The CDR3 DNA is TGTGCCAGTAGAGAGGCAGTCGGAACTGAAGCTTTCTTT. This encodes CASREAVGTEAFF.

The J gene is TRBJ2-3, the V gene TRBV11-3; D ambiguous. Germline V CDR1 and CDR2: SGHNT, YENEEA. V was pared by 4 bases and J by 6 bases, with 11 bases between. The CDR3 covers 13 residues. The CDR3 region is CASSYTRWDTQYF. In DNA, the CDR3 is TGTGCCAGCAGCTATACCAGATGGGATACGCAGTATTTT.

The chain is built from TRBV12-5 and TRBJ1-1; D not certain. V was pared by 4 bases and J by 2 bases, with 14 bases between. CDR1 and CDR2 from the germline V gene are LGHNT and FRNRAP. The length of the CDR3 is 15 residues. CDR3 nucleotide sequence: TGTGCTAGTGGTTCATCGGTTGGAGCAAACACTGAAGCTTTCTTT. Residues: CASGSSVGANTEAFF.

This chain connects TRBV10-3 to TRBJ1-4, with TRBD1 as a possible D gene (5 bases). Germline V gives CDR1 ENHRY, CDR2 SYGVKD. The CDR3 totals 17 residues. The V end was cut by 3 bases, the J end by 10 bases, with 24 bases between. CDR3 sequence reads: CAISDLKGGNFGGKLFF. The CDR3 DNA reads TGTGCCATCAGTGACCTCAAAGGCGGGAACTTCGGGGGAAAACTGTTTTTT.

The CDR3 nucleotides are TGTGCCAGCAGGGAACCGGGACTAGCGTTCGAGCAGTTCTTC. Protein product: CASREPGLAFEQFF. This chain uses TRBV2 with TRBJ2-1; 10 bases line up with TRBD2. With 6 bases clipped from V and 10 bases from J, the junction kept 9 bases outside the gene matches. The CDR3 covers 14 residues. The V gene's germline CDR1 is SNHLY and CDR2 FYNNEI.

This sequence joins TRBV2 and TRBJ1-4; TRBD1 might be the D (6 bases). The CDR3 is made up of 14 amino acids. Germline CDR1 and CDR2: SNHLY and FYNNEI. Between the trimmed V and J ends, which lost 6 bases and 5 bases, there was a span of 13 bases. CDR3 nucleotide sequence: TGTGCCAGCAGCGTGGACAGAGGAAATGAAAAACTGTTTTTT. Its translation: CASSVDRGNEKLFF. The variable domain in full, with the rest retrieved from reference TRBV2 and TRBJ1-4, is EPEVTQTPSHQVTQMGQEVILRCVPISNHLYFYWYRQILGQKVEFLVSFYNNEISEKSEIFDDQFSVERPDGSNFTLKIRSTKLEDSAMYFCASSVDRGNEKLFFGSGTQLSVL.

Written as DNA, the CDR3 is TGTGCCAGTACTAGAAGGTCCATGAACACTGAAGCTTTCTTT. The encoded protein is CASTRRSMNTEAFF. This chain links TRBV19 with TRBJ1-1; no clear D gene. The germline V gene encodes CDR1 LNHDA and CDR2 SQIVND (reference sequence). CDR3 length: 14 amino acids. Trimming took 7 bases from V and 0 from J, leaving 12 bases between them. The full variable domain, with the rest looked up from reference TRBV19 and TRBJ1-1, is DGGITQSPKYLFRKEGQNVTLSCEQNLNHDAMYWYRQDPGQGLRLIYYSQIVNDFQKGDIAEGYSVSREKKESFPLTVTSAQKNPTAFYLCASTRRSMNTEAFFGQGTRLTVV.

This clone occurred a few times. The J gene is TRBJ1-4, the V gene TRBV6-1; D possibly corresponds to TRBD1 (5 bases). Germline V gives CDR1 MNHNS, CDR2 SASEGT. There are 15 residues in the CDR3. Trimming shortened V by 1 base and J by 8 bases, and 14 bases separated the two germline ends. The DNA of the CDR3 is TGTGCCAGCAGTGAAGGACGGGGGATTGGAGAAAAACTGTTTTTT. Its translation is CASSEGRGIGEKLFF.

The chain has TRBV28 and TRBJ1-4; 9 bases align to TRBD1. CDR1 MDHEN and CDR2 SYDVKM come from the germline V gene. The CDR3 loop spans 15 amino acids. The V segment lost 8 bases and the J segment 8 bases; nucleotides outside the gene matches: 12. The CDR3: CASASTGTGREKLFF. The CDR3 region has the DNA TGTGCCAGCGCGAGTACCGGGACAGGGAGAGAAAAACTGTTTTTT.

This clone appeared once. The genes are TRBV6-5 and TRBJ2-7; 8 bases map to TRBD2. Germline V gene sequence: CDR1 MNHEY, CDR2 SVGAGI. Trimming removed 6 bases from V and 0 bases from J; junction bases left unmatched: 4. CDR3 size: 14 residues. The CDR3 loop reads CASRPRGVSYEQYF. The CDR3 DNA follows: TGTGCCAGCAGACCGCGGGGGGTCTCCTACGAGCAGTACTTC.

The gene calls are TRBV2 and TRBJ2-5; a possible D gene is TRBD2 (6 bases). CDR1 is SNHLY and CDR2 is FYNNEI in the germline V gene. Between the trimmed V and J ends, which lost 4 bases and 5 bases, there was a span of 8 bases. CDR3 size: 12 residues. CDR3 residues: CASSGRAETQYF. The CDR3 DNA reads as TGTGCCAGCAGTGGGAGGGCCGAGACCCAGTACTTC. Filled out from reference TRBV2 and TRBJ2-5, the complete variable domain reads EPEVTQTPSHQVTQMGQEVILRCVPISNHLYFYWYRQILGQKVEFLVSFYNNEISEKSEIFDDQFSVERPDGSNFTLKIRSTKLEDSAMYFCASSGRAETQYFGPGTRLLVL.

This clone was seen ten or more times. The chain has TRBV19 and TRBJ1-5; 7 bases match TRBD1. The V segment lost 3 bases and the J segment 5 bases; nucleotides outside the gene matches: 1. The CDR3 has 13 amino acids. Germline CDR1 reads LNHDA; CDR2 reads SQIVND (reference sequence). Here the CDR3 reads CASSIRGDQPQHF. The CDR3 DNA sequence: TGTGCCAGTAGTATCAGGGGGGATCAGCCCCAGCATTTT.

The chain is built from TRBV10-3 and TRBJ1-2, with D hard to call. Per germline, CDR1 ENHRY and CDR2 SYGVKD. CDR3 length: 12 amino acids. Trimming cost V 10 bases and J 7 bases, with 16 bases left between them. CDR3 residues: CATGEGLSGYTF. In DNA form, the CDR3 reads TGTGCCACCGGGGAAGGTCTCTCTGGCTACACCTTC.

CDR3 in DNA: TGCAGCGTTAGACTAGCGGGAGAAGCAGGTGAGCAGTTCTTC. It specifies CSVRLAGEAGEQFF. The chain is built from TRBV29-1 and TRBJ2-1; 12 bases are shared with TRBD2. The CDR3 sequence is 14 residues long. Germline assignment: CDR1 SQVTM and CDR2 ANQGSEA. The J segment lost 9 bases and the V segment lost 5 bases, leaving 8 bases of the junction unmatched.

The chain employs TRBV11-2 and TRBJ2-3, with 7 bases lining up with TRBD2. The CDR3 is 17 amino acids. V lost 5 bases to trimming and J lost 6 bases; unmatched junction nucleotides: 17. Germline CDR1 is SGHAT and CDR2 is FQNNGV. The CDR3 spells CASSRLGDGAGRDTQYF. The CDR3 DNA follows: TGTGCCAGCAGCCGCTTGGGGGACGGAGCGGGGAGGGATACGCAGTATTTT.